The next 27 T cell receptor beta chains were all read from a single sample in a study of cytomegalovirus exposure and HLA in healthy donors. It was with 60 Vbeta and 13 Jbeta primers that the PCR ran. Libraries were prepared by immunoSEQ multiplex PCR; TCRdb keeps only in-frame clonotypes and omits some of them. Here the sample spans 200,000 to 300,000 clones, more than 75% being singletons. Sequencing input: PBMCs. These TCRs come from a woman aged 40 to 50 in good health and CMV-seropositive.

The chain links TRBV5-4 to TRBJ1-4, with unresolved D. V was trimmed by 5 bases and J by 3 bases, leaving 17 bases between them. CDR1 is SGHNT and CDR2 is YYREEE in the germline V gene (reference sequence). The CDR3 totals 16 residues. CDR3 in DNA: TGTGCCAGCAGTTTTTTACAACGGGTAGCTAATGAAAAACTGTTTTTT. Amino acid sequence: CASSFLQRVANEKLFF.

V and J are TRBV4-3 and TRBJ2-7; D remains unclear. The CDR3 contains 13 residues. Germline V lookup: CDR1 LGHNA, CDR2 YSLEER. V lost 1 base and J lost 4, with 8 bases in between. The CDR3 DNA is TGCGCCAGCAGCCAAGCTCGCGGATACGAGCAGTACTTC. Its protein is CASSQARGYEQYF.

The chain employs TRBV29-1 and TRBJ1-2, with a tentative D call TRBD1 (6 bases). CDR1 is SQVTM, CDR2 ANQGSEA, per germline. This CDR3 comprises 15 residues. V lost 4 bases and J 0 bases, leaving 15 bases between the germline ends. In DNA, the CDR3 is TGCAGCGTTGTGGCGGGGGGCTCTGCTAACTATGGCTACACCTTC. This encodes CSVVAGGSANYGYTF.

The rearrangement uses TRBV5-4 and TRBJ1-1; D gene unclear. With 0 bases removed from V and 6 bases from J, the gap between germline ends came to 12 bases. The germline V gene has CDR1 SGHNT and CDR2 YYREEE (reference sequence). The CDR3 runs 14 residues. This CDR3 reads CASSLVGRESEAFF. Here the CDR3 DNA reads TGTGCCAGCAGCTTGGTGGGCAGAGAGTCTGAAGCTTTCTTT.

The CDR3 DNA reads as TGCGCCAGCAGCCAAGGGAGCGGGGGAAACAATGAGCAGTTCTTC. Translated, it gives CASSQGSGGNNEQFF. The V gene is TRBV4-3, the J gene TRBJ2-1; the match to TRBD2 covers 8 bases. V lost 1 base and J lost 5; bases outside the gene matches: 4. CDR1 and CDR2 from the germline V gene are LGHNA and YSLEER. The CDR3 is made up of 15 amino acids.

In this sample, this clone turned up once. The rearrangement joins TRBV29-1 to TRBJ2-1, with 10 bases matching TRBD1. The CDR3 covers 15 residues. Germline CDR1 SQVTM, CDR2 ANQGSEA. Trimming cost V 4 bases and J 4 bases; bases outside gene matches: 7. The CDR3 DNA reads TGCAGCGTTGTAAGGACAGGGGGAAAATACAATGAGCAGTTCTTC. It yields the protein CSVVRTGGKYNEQFF.

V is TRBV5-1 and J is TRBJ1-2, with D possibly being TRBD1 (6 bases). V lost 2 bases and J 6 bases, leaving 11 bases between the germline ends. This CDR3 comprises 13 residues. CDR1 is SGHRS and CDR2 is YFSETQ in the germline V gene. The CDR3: CASSFNRADGYTF. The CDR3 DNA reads TGCGCCAGCAGCTTCAACAGGGCTGATGGCTACACCTTC.

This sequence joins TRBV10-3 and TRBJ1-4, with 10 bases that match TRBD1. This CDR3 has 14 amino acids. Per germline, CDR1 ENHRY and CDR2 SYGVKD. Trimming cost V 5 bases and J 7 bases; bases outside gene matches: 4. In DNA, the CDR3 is TGTGCCATCAGTTCCGGGACAGGGGCTGAAAAACTGTTTTTT. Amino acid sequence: CAISSGTGAEKLFF.

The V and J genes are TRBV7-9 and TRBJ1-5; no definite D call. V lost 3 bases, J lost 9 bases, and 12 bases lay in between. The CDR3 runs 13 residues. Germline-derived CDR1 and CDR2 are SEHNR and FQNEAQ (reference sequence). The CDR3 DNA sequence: TGTGCCAGCAGCTTGTACGAACGGGGGCCCCAGCATTTT. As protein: CASSLYERGPQHF.

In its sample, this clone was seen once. CDR3 region: CASSPTLLDIGGNPQETQYF. As DNA, the CDR3 is TGTGCCAGCTCACCGACACTGCTTGATATAGGAGGAAACCCCCAAGAGACCCAGTACTTC. The chain has TRBV18 and TRBJ2-5; D is possibly TRBD2 (5 bases). V lost 3 bases to trimming and J lost 1 base, with 27 bases between them. The germline V gene encodes CDR1 KGHSH and CDR2 LQKENI. The CDR3 loop spans 20 amino acids.

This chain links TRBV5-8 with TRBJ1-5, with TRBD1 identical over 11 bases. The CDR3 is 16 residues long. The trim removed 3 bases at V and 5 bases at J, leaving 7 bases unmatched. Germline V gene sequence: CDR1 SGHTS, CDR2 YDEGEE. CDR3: CASSSGTGGVHQPQHF. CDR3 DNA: TGTGCCAGCAGCTCCGGGACAGGGGGAGTTCATCAGCCCCAGCATTTT. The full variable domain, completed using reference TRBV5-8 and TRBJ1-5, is EAGVTQSPTHLIKTRGQQATLRCSPISGHTSVYWYQQALGLGLQFLLWYDEGEERNRGNFPPRFSGRQFPNYSSELNVNALELEDSALYLCASSSGTGGVHQPQHFGDGTRLSIL.

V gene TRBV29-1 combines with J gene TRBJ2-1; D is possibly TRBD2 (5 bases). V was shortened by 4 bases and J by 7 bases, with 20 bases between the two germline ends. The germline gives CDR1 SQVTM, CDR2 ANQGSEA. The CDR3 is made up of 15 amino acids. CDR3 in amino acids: CSVVPTDSYTNEQFF. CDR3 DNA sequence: TGCAGCGTTGTCCCGACGGACTCCTATACGAATGAGCAGTTCTTC.

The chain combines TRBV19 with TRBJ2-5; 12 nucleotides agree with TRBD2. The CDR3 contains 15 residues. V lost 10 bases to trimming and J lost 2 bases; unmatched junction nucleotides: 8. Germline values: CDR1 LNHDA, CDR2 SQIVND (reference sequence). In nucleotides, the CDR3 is TGTGCCACCGCTAGACTAGCGGGGGAACAAGAGACCCAGTACTTC. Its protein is CATARLAGEQETQYF.

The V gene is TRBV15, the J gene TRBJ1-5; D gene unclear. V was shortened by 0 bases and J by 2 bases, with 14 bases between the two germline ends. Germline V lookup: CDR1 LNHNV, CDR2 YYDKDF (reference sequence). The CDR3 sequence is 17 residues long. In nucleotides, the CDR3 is TGTGCCACCAGCAGAGATCGATCCAGGATCGGCAATCAGCCCCAGCATTTT. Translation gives CATSRDRSRIGNQPQHF.

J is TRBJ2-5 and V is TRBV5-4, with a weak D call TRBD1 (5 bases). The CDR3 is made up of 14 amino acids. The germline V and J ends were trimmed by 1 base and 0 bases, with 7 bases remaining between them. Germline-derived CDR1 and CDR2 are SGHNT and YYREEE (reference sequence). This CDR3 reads CASSLPGNQETQYF. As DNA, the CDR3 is TGTGCCAGCAGCTTGCCAGGGAACCAAGAGACCCAGTACTTC.

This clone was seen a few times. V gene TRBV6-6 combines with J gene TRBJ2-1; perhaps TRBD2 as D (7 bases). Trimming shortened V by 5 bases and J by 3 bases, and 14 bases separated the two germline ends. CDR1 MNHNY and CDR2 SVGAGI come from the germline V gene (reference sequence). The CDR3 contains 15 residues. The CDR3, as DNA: TGTGCCAGCAGTACCCTCGGGGGGCGCTACAATGAGCAGTTCTTC. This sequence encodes CASSTLGGRYNEQFF.

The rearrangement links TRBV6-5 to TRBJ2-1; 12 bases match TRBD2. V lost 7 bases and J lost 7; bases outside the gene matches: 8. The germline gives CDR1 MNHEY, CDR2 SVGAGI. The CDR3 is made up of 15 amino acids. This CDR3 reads CASTPGTSGRNEQFF. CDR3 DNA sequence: TGTGCCAGCACCCCGGGAACTAGCGGGAGGAATGAGCAGTTCTTC.

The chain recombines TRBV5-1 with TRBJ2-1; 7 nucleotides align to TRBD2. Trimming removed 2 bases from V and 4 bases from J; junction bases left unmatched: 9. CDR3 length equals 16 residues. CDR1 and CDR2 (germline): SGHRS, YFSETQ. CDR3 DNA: TGCGCCAGCAGCTTAGGGGCTAGCGGCTTTTACAATGAGCAGTTCTTC. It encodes CASSLGASGFYNEQFF.

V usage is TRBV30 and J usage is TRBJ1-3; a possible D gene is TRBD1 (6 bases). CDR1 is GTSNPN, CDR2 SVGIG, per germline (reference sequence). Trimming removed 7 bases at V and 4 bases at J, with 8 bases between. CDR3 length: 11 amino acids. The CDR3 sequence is CASGTGNTIYF. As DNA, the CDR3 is TGTGCCTCCGGGACAGGAAACACCATATATTTT.

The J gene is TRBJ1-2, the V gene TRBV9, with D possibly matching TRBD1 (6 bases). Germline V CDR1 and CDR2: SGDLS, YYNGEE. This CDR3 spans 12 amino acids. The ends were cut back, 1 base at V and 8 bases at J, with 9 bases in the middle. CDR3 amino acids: CASSVRQDGYTF. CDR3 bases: TGTGCCAGCAGCGTAAGACAGGACGGCTACACCTTC.

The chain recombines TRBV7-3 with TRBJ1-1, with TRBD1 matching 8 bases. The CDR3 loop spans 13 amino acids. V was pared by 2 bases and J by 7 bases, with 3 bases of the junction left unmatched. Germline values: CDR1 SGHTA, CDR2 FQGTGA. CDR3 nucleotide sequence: TGTGCCAGCAGCTTAGGGACAGGCGTTGAAGCTTTCTTT. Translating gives CASSLGTGVEAFF.

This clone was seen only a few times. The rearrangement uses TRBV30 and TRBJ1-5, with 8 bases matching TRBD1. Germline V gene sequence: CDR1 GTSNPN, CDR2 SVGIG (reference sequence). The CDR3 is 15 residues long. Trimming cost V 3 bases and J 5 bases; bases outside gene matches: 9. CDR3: CAWSAGTGDHQPQHF. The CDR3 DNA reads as TGTGCCTGGAGCGCCGGGACAGGAGATCATCAGCCCCAGCATTTT.

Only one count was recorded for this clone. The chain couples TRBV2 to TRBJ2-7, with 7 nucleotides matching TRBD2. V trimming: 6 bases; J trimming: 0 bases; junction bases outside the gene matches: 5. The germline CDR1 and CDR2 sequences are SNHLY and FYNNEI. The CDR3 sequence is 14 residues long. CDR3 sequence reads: CASSSGGASYEQYF. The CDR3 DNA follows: TGTGCCAGCAGCTCGGGGGGAGCCTCCTACGAGCAGTACTTC.

CDR3 bases: TGTGCCAGTACCCTCGAGCCTTATCAACTGGGGGAGCTGTTTTTT. It encodes CASTLEPYQLGELFF. The chain uses TRBV19 and TRBJ2-2; D is unresolved. This CDR3 contains 15 residues. The V gene's germline CDR1 is LNHDA and CDR2 SQIVND (reference sequence). Trimming stripped 7 bases from V and 8 bases from J, with 20 bases between.

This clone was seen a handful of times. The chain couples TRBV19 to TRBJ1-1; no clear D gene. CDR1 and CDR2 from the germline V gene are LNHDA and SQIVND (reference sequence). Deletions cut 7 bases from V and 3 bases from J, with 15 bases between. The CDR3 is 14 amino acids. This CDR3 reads CASTSGIPDTEAFF. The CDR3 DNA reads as TGTGCCAGTACCTCGGGTATACCTGACACTGAAGCTTTCTTT.

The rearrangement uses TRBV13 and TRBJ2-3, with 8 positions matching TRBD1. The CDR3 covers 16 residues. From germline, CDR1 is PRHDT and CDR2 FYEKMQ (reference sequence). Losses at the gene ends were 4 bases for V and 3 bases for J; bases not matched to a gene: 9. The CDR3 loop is CASSSRTGRGTDTQYF. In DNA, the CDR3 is TGTGCCAGCAGCTCTCGGACAGGGCGTGGAACAGATACGCAGTATTTT.

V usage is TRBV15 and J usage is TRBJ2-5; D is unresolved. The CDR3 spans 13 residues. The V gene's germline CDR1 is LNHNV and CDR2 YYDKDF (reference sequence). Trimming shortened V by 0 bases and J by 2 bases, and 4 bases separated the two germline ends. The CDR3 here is CATSRDPQETQYF. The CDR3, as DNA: TGTGCCACCAGCAGAGACCCGCAAGAGACCCAGTACTTC.